This T cell receptor (beta chain) originates from a study of cytomegalovirus exposure and HLA in healthy donors. Study conclusions and caveats: A subsequent analysis found that TCR clusters from the first cohort also tended to co-occur in the 120 or so validation repertoires, with approximately 95% of cluster scores above 0.

As concerns this clone: What it binds is unknown.

The V end lost 2 bases, the J end lost 7 bases, and 15 bases lay between the germline ends. CDR1 is LNHDA, CDR2 SQIVND, per germline (reference sequence). CDR3 length: 15 amino acids. Libraries were prepared by immunoSEQ multiplex PCR; TCRdb keeps only in-frame clonotypes and omits some of them. The sample lists about 240,000 clones, around 86% occurring once. The sequencing input was PBMCs. The chain recombines TRBV19 with TRBJ1-5; weak D call: TRBD1 (5 bases). The sequence derives from a woman aged 30 to 39 in good health and CMV-seropositive. The CDR3 loop is CASSIPPGNGQPQHF. CDR3 coding DNA: TGTGCCAGTAGTATACCCCCAGGGAACGGCCAGCCCCAGCATTTT.